A single TCR beta chain is shown here with its context. Its matching antigen is unknown. This entry is derived from a study of T cells in Graves' hyperthyroidism and ophthalmopathy. Study-wide findings and caveats: Blood held most thyroid clonotypes expanded above 0.001 frequency.

Amplification of TCR beta CDR3 regions used RNA as the template. RT-PCR in the first round (using the HTBI primer set) targeted the TCR CDR3. TCRdb processed the multiplex PCR reads anew with MiXCR; each CDR3 protein has one entry. The sample contains around 620,000 distinct CDR3 sequences, about 14% of which appear only once. Researchers barred patients who had uncontrolled infection, other autoimmune disease, pregnancy or lactation. Clinicians diagnosed patients from clinical symptoms, serum thyroxine and TRAb, thyroid ultrasound and orbital computed tomography. PBMCs were derived from around 10 ml fresh peripheral blood. Germline V gives CDR1 MDHEN, CDR2 SYDVKM. Trimming removed 3 bases at V and 4 bases at J, with 10 bases between. The CDR3 loop spans 15 amino acids.

The specimen was blood. The clonotype originates from a woman between 18 and 30 years old with Graves' ophthalmopathy. J is TRBJ2-6 and V is TRBV28; D may be TRBD2 (6 bases). The CDR3 is CASSLGLVGANVLTF. Written as DNA, the CDR3 is TGTGCCAGCAGTTTGGGACTTGTCGGGGCCAACGTCCTGACTTTC.